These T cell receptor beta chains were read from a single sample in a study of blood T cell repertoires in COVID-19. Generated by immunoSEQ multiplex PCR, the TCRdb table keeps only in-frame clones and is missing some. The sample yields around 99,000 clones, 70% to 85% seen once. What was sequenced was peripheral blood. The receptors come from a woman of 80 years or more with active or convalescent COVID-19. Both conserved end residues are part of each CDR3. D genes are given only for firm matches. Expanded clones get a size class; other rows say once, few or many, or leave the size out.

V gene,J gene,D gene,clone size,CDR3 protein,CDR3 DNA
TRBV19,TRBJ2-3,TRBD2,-,CASSIASGRYDTQYF,TGTGCCAGTAGTATAGCTAGCGGGAGGTACGATACGCAGTATTTT
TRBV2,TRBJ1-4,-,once,CASRAGKANNEKLFF,TGTGCCAGCAGGGCAGGGAAGGCTAATAATGAAAAACTGTTTTTT
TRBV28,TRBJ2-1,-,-,CASSERTVSSYNEQFF,TGTGCCAGCAGTGAACGGACTGTCAGCTCCTACAATGAGCAGTTCTTC
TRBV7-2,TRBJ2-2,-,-,CASSLQGSTTGELFF,TGTGCCAGCAGCTTACAGGGATCAACCACCGGGGAGCTGTTTTTT
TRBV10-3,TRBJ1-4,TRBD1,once,CAISGGQRLNEKLFF,TGTGCCATCAGTGGGGGACAGCGTCTTAATGAAAAACTGTTTTTT
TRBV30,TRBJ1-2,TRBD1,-,CALPTGVGYTF,TGTGCGTTACCAACAGGGGTTGGCTACACCTTC
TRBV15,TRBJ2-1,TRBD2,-,CATSPPGAGPGNEQFF,TGTGCCACCAGCCCCCCCGGAGCGGGGCCGGGGAATGAGCAGTTCTTC
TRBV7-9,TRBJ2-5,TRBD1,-,CASSPGGYRGQETQYF,TGTGCCAGCAGCCCAGGCGGCTACAGGGGACAAGAGACCCAGTACTTC
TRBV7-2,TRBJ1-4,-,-,CASTRPSGGNEKLFF,TGTGCCAGCACACGACCGTCCGGGGGTAATGAAAAACTGTTTTTT
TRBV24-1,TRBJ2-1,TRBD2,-,CATSDSNSGRRSYNEQFF,TGTGCCACCAGTGATTCTAATAGCGGGAGACGCTCCTACAATGAGCAGTTCTTC
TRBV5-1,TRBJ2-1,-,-,CASSFSAGVYNEQFF,TGCGCCAGCAGCTTTTCCGCAGGGGTCTACAATGAGCAGTTCTTC
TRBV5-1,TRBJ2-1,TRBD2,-,CASSWALAGVNEQFF,TGCGCCAGCAGCTGGGCGCTAGCGGGAGTAAATGAGCAGTTCTTC
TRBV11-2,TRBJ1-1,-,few,CASSTRDTEAFF,TGTGCCAGCAGCACCCGGGACACTGAAGCTTTCTTT
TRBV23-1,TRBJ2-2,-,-,CASSPTQTPANTGELFF,TGCGCCAGCAGCCCGACCCAGACTCCGGCAAACACCGGGGAGCTGTTTTTT
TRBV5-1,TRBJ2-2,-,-,CASSLAAGAAGELFF,TGCGCCAGCAGCTTGGCCGCGGGGGCGGCCGGGGAGCTGTTTTTT
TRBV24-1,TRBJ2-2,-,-,CATSESVTGELFF,TGTGCCACCAGTGAATCTGTGACCGGGGAGCTGTTTTTT
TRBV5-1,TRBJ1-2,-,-,CASSSDGTSDGYTF,TGCGCCAGCAGCTCGGACGGGACTTCAGATGGCTACACCTTC
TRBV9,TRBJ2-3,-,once,CASSVGISSTDTQYF,TGTGCCAGCAGCGTAGGAATTAGCAGCACAGATACGCAGTATTTT
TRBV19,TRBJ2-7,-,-,CASKVGGSDEQYF,TGTGCCAGTAAAGTAGGGGGATCGGACGAGCAGTACTTC
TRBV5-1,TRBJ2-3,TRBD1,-,CASSYDRGSDTQYF,TGCGCCAGCAGCTATGACAGGGGATCAGATACGCAGTATTTT
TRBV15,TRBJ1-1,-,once,CATSREVGALEAFF,TGTGCCACCAGCAGAGAGGTGGGGGCCCTTGAAGCTTTCTTT
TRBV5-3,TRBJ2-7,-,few,CARSPDRRPRGATGYEQYF,TGTGCCAGAAGCCCCGATCGTCGGCCGAGGGGGGCGACAGGGTACGAGCAGTACTTC
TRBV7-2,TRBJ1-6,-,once,CASSYMGTGNSPLHF,TGTGCCAGCAGTTATATGGGGACTGGTAATTCACCCCTCCACTTT
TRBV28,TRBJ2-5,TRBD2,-,CASSPGLAGAGETQYF,TGTGCCAGCAGTCCGGGACTAGCGGGAGCGGGGGAGACCCAGTACTTC
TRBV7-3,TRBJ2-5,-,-,CASSLSGGRQETQYF,TGTGCCAGCAGCTTATCGGGGGGCCGACAAGAGACCCAGTACTTC
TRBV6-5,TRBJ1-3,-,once,CASSSQGVSGNTIYF,TGTGCCAGCAGTTCCCAAGGGGTCTCTGGAAACACCATATATTTT
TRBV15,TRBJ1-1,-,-,CATSRDRGGAFF,TGTGCCACCAGCAGAGATCGGGGTGGTGCTTTCTTT
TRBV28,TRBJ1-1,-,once,CATLRAGFTEAFF,TGTGCCACCCTTAGGGCGGGCTTCACTGAAGCTTTCTTT
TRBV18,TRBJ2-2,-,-,CASSRTTNTGELFF,TGTGCCAGCTCACGTACAACGAACACCGGGGAGCTGTTTTTT
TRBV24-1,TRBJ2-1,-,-,CATEVVGYEQFF,TGTGCCACCGAGGTAGTAGGCTATGAGCAGTTCTTC
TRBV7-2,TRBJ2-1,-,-,CASSFGADSYNEQFF,TGTGCCAGCAGCTTTGGGGCAGACTCCTACAATGAGCAGTTCTTC